The 21 T cell receptor beta chains presented below share a single source sample, sequenced in a study of shared clonotypes between healthy human individuals. Only in-frame clones appear in the TCRdb table, and some are missing; sequencing was by immunoSEQ multiplex PCR. Among roughly 1,100,000 clones listed, around 76% were seen once. What was sequenced was memory CD4+ T cells sorted from blood. Subset specified: CD45RA-negative fraction. These receptor sequences come from a man aged 18 to 29 in good health.

The CDR3 sequence is CASTRGGFMNTEAFF. The CDR3 DNA is TGTGCCAGCACCCGTGGGGGGTTTATGAACACTGAAGCTTTCTTT. This chain uses TRBV6-5 with TRBJ1-1; tentative D call: TRBD1 (5 bases). Germline CDR1 MNHEY, CDR2 SVGAGI. Trimming cost V 7 bases and J 0 bases, with 15 bases left between them. The CDR3 has 15 amino acids.

The gene calls are TRBV7-2 and TRBJ2-5; D might be TRBD1 (6 bases). Trimming took 2 bases from V and 5 from J, leaving 15 bases between them. CDR3 size: 15 residues. Looked up from germline, CDR1 is SGHTA and CDR2 is FQGNSA. This CDR3 reads CASSLSYRAEETQYF. As DNA, the CDR3 is TGTGCCAGCAGCTTATCTTACAGGGCGGAGGAGACCCAGTACTTC.

The chain recombines TRBV29-1 with TRBJ2-7; a weak D match, TRBD1 (6 bases). Germline V CDR1 and CDR2: SQVTM, ANQGSEA. Trimming pared 7 bases from V and 3 bases from J, leaving 16 bases between. This CDR3 has 13 residues. CDR3 bases: TGCAGCGCCAACGTCCAGGGGTACTACGAGCAGTACTTC. As protein: CSANVQGYYEQYF.

V gene TRBV7-9 combines with J gene TRBJ1-2; D call uncertain. CDR1 and CDR2 from the germline V gene are SEHNR and FQNEAQ (reference sequence). Trimming cost V 3 bases and J 3 bases, with 11 bases left between them. This CDR3 is built from 14 residues. The CDR3 loop reads CASSFSRSYYGYTF. The CDR3 DNA reads as TGTGCCAGCAGCTTTAGCCGGTCGTACTATGGCTACACCTTC.

The chain combines TRBV19 with TRBJ2-5; D might be TRBD2 (6 bases). Between the trimmed V and J ends, which lost 8 bases and 5 bases, there was a span of 18 bases. This CDR3 spans 14 amino acids. Germline V gene lookup returns CDR1 LNHDA and CDR2 SQIVND (reference sequence). Here the CDR3 reads CASRLSPGVETQYF. Written as DNA, the CDR3 is TGTGCCAGTCGCTTATCTCCGGGAGTTGAGACCCAGTACTTC.

This chain uses TRBV27 with TRBJ1-1; D is unclear. This CDR3 comprises 19 residues. Between the trimmed V and J ends, which lost 3 bases and 1 base, there was a span of 24 bases. Germline V CDR1 and CDR2: MNHEY, SMNVEV (reference sequence). The CDR3 sequence: CASSFGGSGVSAGNTEAFF. Written as DNA, the CDR3 is TGTGCCAGCAGTTTTGGTGGGTCAGGAGTGTCCGCAGGGAACACTGAAGCTTTCTTT.

The genes are TRBV7-8 and TRBJ2-5; D possibly corresponds to TRBD2 (7 bases). Germline-derived CDR1 and CDR2 are SGHVS and FQNEAQ. V lost 0 bases and J 4 bases, leaving 21 bases between the germline ends. The CDR3 covers 18 residues. CDR3 DNA sequence: TGTGCCAGCAGCTTAGCCGGAGGGCAGGCGCGGGGGCGAGAGACCCAGTACTTC. Residues: CASSLAGGQARGRETQYF.

This clone occurred many times. The chain uses TRBV19 and TRBJ2-7, with a weak D call TRBD1 (5 bases). Germline V CDR1 and CDR2: LNHDA, SQIVND (reference sequence). CDR3 length: 14 residues. Trimming left V 7 bases short and J 1 base short, with 14 bases between. The CDR3 loop reads CASTPGRESYEQYF. The CDR3 DNA sequence: TGTGCCAGTACCCCGGGCAGGGAATCCTACGAGCAGTACTTC.

This clone was seen just once. This rearrangement joins TRBV6-1 to TRBJ1-3, with D possibly TRBD1 on 5 matching bases. The CDR3 extends over 15 amino acids. V was cut by 8 bases and J by 8 bases, with 22 bases left in between. CDR1 and CDR2 from the germline V gene are MNHNS and SASEGT. The CDR3 DNA reads as TGTGCCAGCGCCGGGGCTCTCACCCGAGGGGACACCATATATTTT. As protein: CASAGALTRGDTIYF.

The rearrangement joins TRBV7-2 to TRBJ2-4; 7 positions match TRBD2. The CDR3 extends over 16 amino acids. V shed 8 bases, J shed 0 bases, and the junction held 10 bases outside the gene matches. Germline CDR1 reads SGHTA; CDR2 reads FQGNSA. The DNA for the CDR3 is TGTGCCAGCGGCCCGCGGGGGTTGGGAGCCAAAAACATTCAGTACTTC. Protein product: CASGPRGLGAKNIQYF.

This rearrangement joins TRBV30 to TRBJ2-6; 9 bases line up with TRBD1. The CDR3 extends over 14 amino acids. The germline gives CDR1 GTSNPN, CDR2 SVGIG (reference sequence). With 8 bases clipped from V and 4 bases from J, the junction kept 6 bases outside the gene matches. CDR3 loop: CARTGGAGANVLTF. CDR3 coding DNA: TGTGCCCGAACAGGGGGCGCCGGGGCCAACGTCCTGACTTTC. The variable domain in full, completed from reference TRBV30 and TRBJ2-6, reads SQTIHQWPATLVQPVGSPLSLECTVEGTSNPNLYWYRQAAGRGLQLLFYSVGIGQISSEVPQNLSASRPQDRQFILSSKKLLLSDSGFYLCARTGGAGANVLTFGAGSRLTVL.

J is TRBJ2-3 and V is TRBV5-6; 10 nucleotides line up with TRBD2. The CDR3 contains 18 residues. Trimming took 0 bases from V and 0 from J; bases not matched to a gene: 7. CDR1 SGHDT and CDR2 YYEEEE come from the germline V gene. Here the CDR3 reads CASSLAREAGGSTDTQYF. The CDR3 DNA sequence: TGTGCCAGCAGCTTGGCTCGTGAAGCGGGGGGGAGCACAGATACGCAGTATTTT. The full variable domain, in which reference TRBV5-6 and TRBJ2-3 provide the parts outside the CDR3, is DAGVTQSPTHLIKTRGQQVTLRCSPKSGHDTVSWYQQALGQGPQFIFQYYEEEERQRGNFPDRFSGHQFPNYSSELNVNALLLGDSALYLCASSLAREAGGSTDTQYFGPGTRLTVL.

The chain has TRBV28 and TRBJ2-1, with D perhaps matching TRBD2 (6 bases). From germline, CDR1 is MDHEN and CDR2 SYDVKM. V was trimmed by 6 bases and J by 5 bases, leaving 11 bases between them. The CDR3 sequence is 13 residues long. This chain's CDR3 is CASSSGRNNEQFF. The CDR3, as DNA: TGTGCCAGCAGCTCCGGGAGAAACAATGAGCAGTTCTTC.

A remark on this clone: The junction and the germline gene differ at one end; a read error may be behind it. The chain links TRBV18 to TRBJ1-4; D not resolved. Germline V lookup: CDR1 KGHSH, CDR2 LQKENI. This CDR3 is built from 12 residues. CDR3 amino acids: CASSPPGEKLSF. The CDR3 coding sequence is TGTGCCAGCTCACCACCGGGTGAAAAACTGTCTTTT.

Note on this clone: At one of its ends the junction is not consistent with the germline gene, which may arise from a read error. The chain recombines TRBV30 with TRBJ1-5, with D perhaps TRBD1 (6 bases). The length of the CDR3 is 15 residues. CDR1 and CDR2 (germline): GTSNPN, SVGIG (reference sequence). The CDR3 region has the DNA TGTGCCCGGAGTGTAACAGGGCGGTCCAATCAGCCCCAGCATTTT. Protein product: CARSVTGRSNQPQHF. The variable domain in full, completed from reference TRBV30 and TRBJ1-5, reads SQTIHQWPATLVQPVGSPLSLECTVEGTSNPNLYWYRQAAGRGLQLLFYSVGIGQISSEVPQNLSASRPQDRQFILSSKKLLLSDSGFYLCARSVTGRSNQPQHFGDGTRLSIL.

V gene TRBV7-2 combines with J gene TRBJ2-5, with 7 bases fitting TRBD1. After removal of 0 bases from V and 4 bases from J, the junction contained 8 bases not matched to a gene. There are 16 residues in the CDR3. Germline-derived CDR1 and CDR2 are SGHTA and FQGNSA. The CDR3 spells CASSLAGTVTVETQYF. The DNA of the CDR3 is TGTGCCAGCAGCTTAGCAGGGACAGTTACTGTAGAGACCCAGTACTTC.

V usage is TRBV6-1 and J usage is TRBJ1-4, with D hard to call. CDR3 length: 13 residues. Germline V lookup: CDR1 MNHNS, CDR2 SASEGT. Trimming removed 1 base at V and 7 bases at J, with 7 bases between. In DNA form, the CDR3 reads TGTGCCAGCAGTGAAGTGGGAAGTGAAAAACTGTTTTTT. It codes for CASSEVGSEKLFF.

This clone was observed once. CDR3 amino acids: CASRPRGREIGEQYF. In nucleotides, the CDR3 is TGTGCCAGCAGGCCCCGGGGGCGGGAGATCGGCGAGCAGTACTTC. J is TRBJ2-7 and V is TRBV2, with a possible D match to TRBD2 (7 bases). V dropped 6 bases and J dropped 6 bases, with 21 bases sitting between them. The CDR3 length is 15 residues. CDR1 is SNHLY, CDR2 FYNNEI, per germline. Full variable domain (remainder filled in from reference TRBV2 and TRBJ2-7): EPEVTQTPSHQVTQMGQEVILRCVPISNHLYFYWYRQILGQKVEFLVSFYNNEISEKSEIFDDQFSVERPDGSNFTLKIRSTKLEDSAMYFCASRPRGREIGEQYFGPGTRLTVT.

This rearrangement joins TRBV6-6 to TRBJ1-6; possibly TRBD1 for D (5 bases). Germline V gives CDR1 MNHNY, CDR2 SVGAGI (reference sequence). V lost 8 bases, J lost 7 bases, and 12 bases lay in between. This CDR3 comprises 13 residues. The CDR3 is CASAAGENSPLHF. The CDR3 nucleotides read TGTGCCAGCGCTGCGGGGGAAAATTCACCCCTCCACTTT.

V and J are TRBV7-9 and TRBJ2-3; no clear D gene. The V and J ends lost 4 bases and 1 base respectively, with 6 bases between them. Per germline, CDR1 SEHNR and CDR2 FQNEAQ (reference sequence). This CDR3 is 13 amino acids long. The CDR3 DNA sequence: TGTGCCAGCAGCTATTCAGGCACAGATACGCAGTATTTT. Amino acid sequence: CASSYSGTDTQYF.

The CDR3: CASSLGTFYNSPLHF. The CDR3 bases are TGCGCCAGCAGCTTGGGGACATTCTATAATTCACCCCTCCACTTT. The chain is built from TRBV5-1 and TRBJ1-6; possible D gene TRBD1, 5 bases. The CDR3 length is 15 residues. Looked up from germline, CDR1 is SGHRS and CDR2 is YFSETQ. Trimming pared 0 bases from V and 3 bases from J, leaving 7 bases between. Together with reference TRBV5-1 and TRBJ1-6, the CDR3 gives the full variable domain: KAGVTQTPRYLIKTRGQQVTLSCSPISGHRSVSWYQQTPGQGLQFLFEYFSETQRNKGNFPGRFSGRQFSNSRSEMNVSTLELGDSALYLCASSLGTFYNSPLHFGNGTRLTVT.